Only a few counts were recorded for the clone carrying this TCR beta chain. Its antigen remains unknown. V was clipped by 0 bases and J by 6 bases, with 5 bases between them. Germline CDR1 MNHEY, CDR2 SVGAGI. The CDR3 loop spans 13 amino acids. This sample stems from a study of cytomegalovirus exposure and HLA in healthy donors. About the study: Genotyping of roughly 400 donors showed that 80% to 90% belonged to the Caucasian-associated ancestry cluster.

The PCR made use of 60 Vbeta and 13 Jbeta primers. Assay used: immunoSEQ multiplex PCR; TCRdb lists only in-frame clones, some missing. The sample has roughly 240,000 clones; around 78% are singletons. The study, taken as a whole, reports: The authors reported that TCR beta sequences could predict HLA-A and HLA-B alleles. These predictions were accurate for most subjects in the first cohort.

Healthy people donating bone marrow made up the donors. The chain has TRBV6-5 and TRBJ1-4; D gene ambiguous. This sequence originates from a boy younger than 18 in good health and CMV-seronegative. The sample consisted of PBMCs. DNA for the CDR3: TGTGCCAGCAGTTACTCGAGGGATGAAAAACTGTTTTTT. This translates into CASSYSRDEKLFF.